This section outlines one T cell receptor (beta chain) sequence together with its context. Antigen specificity is unknown. The sample belongs to a study of cytomegalovirus exposure and HLA in healthy donors. Participants comprised healthy donors of bone marrow. Whole-study findings and limits: Testing in vitro showed a few CMV-associated chains specific for CMV antigens.

The CDR3 totals 16 residues. Germline V gives CDR1 SGDLS, CDR2 YYNGEE. V shed 3 bases and J 6 bases; nucleotides not matched to a gene: 12. The study ran its PCR with 60 Vbeta and 13 Jbeta primers. The table came from immunoSEQ multiplex PCR; TCRdb's copy has only in-frame clones and leaves some out. In the table there are about 130,000 clones, 80% of which are singletons. The chain uses TRBV9 and TRBJ1-2; 9 nucleotides align to TRBD1. Sequenced: PBMCs. This receptor was identified in a man aged 30-40 years in good health and CMV-seropositive. Written as DNA, the CDR3 is TGTGCCAGCAGCGACAAACCGGGACAGGGAAAGAATGGCTACACCTTC. This encodes CASSDKPGQGKNGYTF.